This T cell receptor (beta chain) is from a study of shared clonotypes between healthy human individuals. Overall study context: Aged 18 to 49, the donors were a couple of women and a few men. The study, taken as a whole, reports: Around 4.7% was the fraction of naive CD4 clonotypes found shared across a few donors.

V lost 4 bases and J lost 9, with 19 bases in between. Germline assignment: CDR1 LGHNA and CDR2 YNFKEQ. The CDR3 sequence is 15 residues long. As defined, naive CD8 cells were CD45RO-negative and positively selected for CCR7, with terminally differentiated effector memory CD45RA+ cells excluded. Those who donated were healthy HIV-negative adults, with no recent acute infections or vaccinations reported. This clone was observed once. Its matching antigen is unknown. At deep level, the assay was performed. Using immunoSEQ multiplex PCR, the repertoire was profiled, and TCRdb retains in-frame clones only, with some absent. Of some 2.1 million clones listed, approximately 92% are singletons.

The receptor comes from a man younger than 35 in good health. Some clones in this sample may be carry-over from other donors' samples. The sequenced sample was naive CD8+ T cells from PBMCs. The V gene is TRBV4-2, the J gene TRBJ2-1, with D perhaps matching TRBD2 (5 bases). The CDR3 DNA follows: TGTGCCAGCAGCCCGAATAAGAGGGCCGGTTTTGAGCAGTTCTTC. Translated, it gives CASSPNKRAGFEQFF.